The rows below give T cell receptor beta chains drawn from one sample of a study of T cell repertoires in cytomegalovirus infection. No antigens are known for them. TCRdb reprocessed the reads with MiXCR, giving one entry per CDR3 protein. Of 800,000 to 950,000 distinct CDR3 sequences listed, around a third were seen once; the top ten hold over 10%. Sample: cultured CD8+ T cells from PBMCs, taken from culture after CMV antigen stimulation. These receptors originate from a human donor in good health (CMV status not recorded). Some clones in this sample may be carry-over from other donors' samples. CDR3s include the opening cysteine and the closing phenylalanine or tryptophan. A D gene is named only where the DNA matches it firmly. Clone size is given for some rows only: seen once, a few or many times, or a class if the clone is expanded.

V gene: TRBV19
J gene: TRBJ1-5
clone size: few
D gene: NA
CDR3 DNA: TGTGCCAGTAGTATCTCAATTAGCAATCAGCCCCAGCATTTT
CDR3 protein: CASSISISNQPQHF

V gene: TRBV23-1
J gene: TRBJ2-7
clone size: few
D gene: NA
CDR3 DNA: TGCGCCAGCAGTCAAGGCGGCTGGGAGCAGTACTTC
CDR3 protein: CASSQGGWEQYF

V gene: TRBV2
J gene: TRBJ2-1
clone size: NA
D gene: NA
CDR3 DNA: TGTGCCAGCTCCCAGGGGTTTTTGAGCTCCTACAATGAGCAGTTCTTC
CDR3 protein: CASSQGFLSSYNEQFF

V gene: TRBV7-2
J gene: TRBJ2-5
clone size: few
D gene: TRBD2
CDR3 DNA: TGTGCCAGCAGCTCTACTAGCGACAGCCAAGAGACCCAGTACTTC
CDR3 protein: CASSSTSDSQETQYF

V gene: TRBV4-1
J gene: TRBJ1-5
clone size: NA
D gene: NA
CDR3 DNA: TGCGCCAGCAGCCAGGGGACTTACAGGACTGGGGGCAATCAGCCCCAGCATTTT
CDR3 protein: CASSQGTYRTGGNQPQHF

V gene: TRBV4-3
J gene: TRBJ2-1
clone size: few
D gene: NA
CDR3 DNA: TGCGCCAGCAGCCAACTGGGGGCCTACAATGAGCAGTTCTTC
CDR3 protein: CASSQLGAYNEQFF

V gene: TRBV7-9
J gene: TRBJ1-2
clone size: NA
D gene: TRBD1
CDR3 DNA: TGTGCCAGCAGCTCCAGGGGGTCAGACTATGGCTACACCTTC
CDR3 protein: CASSSRGSDYGYTF

V gene: TRBV6-1
J gene: TRBJ1-5
clone size: NA
D gene: NA
CDR3 DNA: TGTGCCAGCAGCGGGACGGTATATCAGCCCCAGCATTTT
CDR3 protein: CASSGTVYQPQHF

V gene: TRBV7-2
J gene: TRBJ2-3
clone size: many
D gene: TRBD2
CDR3 DNA: TGTGCCAGCAGCCCTTTAGCGGGGGTGGGCGCAGATACGCAGTATTTT
CDR3 protein: CASSPLAGVGADTQYF

V gene: TRBV19
J gene: TRBJ1-2
clone size: NA
D gene: TRBD1
CDR3 DNA: TGTGCCAGTAGTATGACAGGGTCCGCCTATGGCTACACCTTC
CDR3 protein: CASSMTGSAYGYTF

V gene: TRBV7-2
J gene: TRBJ1-1
clone size: many
D gene: TRBD1
CDR3 DNA: TGTGCCAGCAGCACCAGGGGACAGTTCCGAAAGGAGGCTTTCTTT
CDR3 protein: CASSTRGQFRKEAFF

V gene: TRBV7-8
J gene: TRBJ2-2
clone size: few
D gene: TRBD2
CDR3 DNA: TGTGCCAGCAGCTTCCAAGCGGGGTACGCCGGGGAGCTGTTTTTT
CDR3 protein: CASSFQAGYAGELFF

V gene: TRBV12-3/TRBV12-4
J gene: TRBJ2-7
clone size: few
D gene: TRBD1
CDR3 DNA: TGTGCCAGCAGTTCAACAGGGGTAGGCGAGCAGTACTTC
CDR3 protein: CASSSTGVGEQYF

V gene: TRBV29-1
J gene: TRBJ2-1
clone size: NA
D gene: TRBD2
CDR3 DNA: TGCAGCGTCCGAAGCATAGCGGGGGACTACAATGAGCAGTTCTTC
CDR3 protein: CSVRSIAGDYNEQFF

V gene: TRBV19
J gene: TRBJ2-1
clone size: NA
D gene: TRBD2
CDR3 DNA: TGTGCCAGTAGTTATCCGGAGAGGATAGCGGGGGCCCCCCCGTACAATGAGCAGTTCTTC
CDR3 protein: CASSYPERIAGAPPYNEQFF

V gene: TRBV27
J gene: TRBJ2-3
clone size: few
D gene: NA
CDR3 DNA: TGTGCCAGCAGTCCCCAGGGCCCTCACACAGATACGCAGTATTTT
CDR3 protein: CASSPQGPHTDTQYF

V gene: TRBV7-3
J gene: TRBJ2-1
clone size: NA
D gene: TRBD2
CDR3 DNA: TGTGCCAGCACTAGCGGGGGGTGGGATGAGCAGTTCTTC
CDR3 protein: CASTSGGWDEQFF

V gene: TRBV6-8
J gene: TRBJ1-1
clone size: NA
D gene: NA
CDR3 DNA: TGTGCCAGCAGGAGAGGTGGACGGACGAACACTGAAGCTTTCTTT
CDR3 protein: CASRRGGRTNTEAFF

V gene: TRBV7-6
J gene: TRBJ2-3
clone size: many
D gene: TRBD2
CDR3 DNA: TGTGCCAGCAGCTTACCCGGGACTAGCGGGGGGGCCGGTAGGGATACGCAGTATTTT
CDR3 protein: CASSLPGTSGGAGRDTQYF

V gene: TRBV11-2
J gene: TRBJ1-1
clone size: NA
D gene: NA
CDR3 DNA: TGTGCCAGCAGCTTAGATTTTGGGTACACTGAAGCTTTCTTT
CDR3 protein: CASSLDFGYTEAFF

V gene: TRBV29-1
J gene: TRBJ1-1
clone size: few
D gene: NA
CDR3 DNA: TGCAGCGTCAACACCGTTGGTGAAGCTTTCTTT
CDR3 protein: CSVNTVGEAFF

V gene: TRBV4-1
J gene: TRBJ2-2
clone size: NA
D gene: NA
CDR3 DNA: TGCGCCAGCAGCCAAGATGGCGTAGTTAATGCCGGGGAGCTGTTTTTT
CDR3 protein: CASSQDGVVNAGELFF

V gene: TRBV7-2
J gene: TRBJ2-1
clone size: many
D gene: TRBD1
CDR3 DNA: TGTGCCAGCACCTTGGGACAGGGGCTTCACAATGAGCAGTTCTTC
CDR3 protein: CASTLGQGLHNEQFF

V gene: TRBV7-2
J gene: TRBJ1-2
clone size: many
D gene: TRBD1
CDR3 DNA: TGTGCCAGCAGCCCACAGGGGGCAGGAGGCTATGGCTACACCTTC
CDR3 protein: CASSPQGAGGYGYTF

V gene: TRBV6-1
J gene: TRBJ1-4
clone size: NA
D gene: NA
CDR3 DNA: TGTGCCAGCAGCCCCGGGTGGGGTAATGAAAAACTGTTTTTT
CDR3 protein: CASSPGWGNEKLFF

V gene: TRBV6-6
J gene: TRBJ1-1
clone size: few
D gene: NA
CDR3 DNA: TGTGCCAGCACCGAGGACACGTTGAACACTGAAGCTTTCTTT
CDR3 protein: CASTEDTLNTEAFF

V gene: TRBV12-3/TRBV12-4
J gene: TRBJ1-2
clone size: few
D gene: TRBD1
CDR3 DNA: TGTGCCAGCAGTTACGGGACAGGGGGCGCGGGCTATGGCTACACCTTC
CDR3 protein: CASSYGTGGAGYGYTF

V gene: TRBV5-6
J gene: TRBJ2-7
clone size: many
D gene: NA
CDR3 DNA: TGTGCCAGCAGTTCCCCTCCTCCTAGCCTCCACTACGAGCAGTACTTC
CDR3 protein: CASSSPPPSLHYEQYF

V gene: TRBV27
J gene: TRBJ2-1
clone size: NA
D gene: NA
CDR3 DNA: TGTGCCAGCAGCTTGGGTCTAGGGGTAAGCAATGAGCAGTTCTTC
CDR3 protein: CASSLGLGVSNEQFF